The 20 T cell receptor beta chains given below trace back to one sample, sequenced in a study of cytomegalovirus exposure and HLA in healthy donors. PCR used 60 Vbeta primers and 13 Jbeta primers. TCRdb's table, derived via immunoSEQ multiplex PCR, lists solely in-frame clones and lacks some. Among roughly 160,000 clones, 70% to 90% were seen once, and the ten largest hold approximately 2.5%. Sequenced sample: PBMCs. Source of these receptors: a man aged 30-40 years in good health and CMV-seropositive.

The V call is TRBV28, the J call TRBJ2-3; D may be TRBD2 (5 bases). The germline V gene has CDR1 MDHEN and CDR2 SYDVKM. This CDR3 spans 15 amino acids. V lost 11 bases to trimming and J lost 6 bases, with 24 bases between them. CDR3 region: CACRRTSLRPDTQYF. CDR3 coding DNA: TGTGCCTGCCGTCGGACTTCCCTACGTCCGGATACGCAGTATTTT.

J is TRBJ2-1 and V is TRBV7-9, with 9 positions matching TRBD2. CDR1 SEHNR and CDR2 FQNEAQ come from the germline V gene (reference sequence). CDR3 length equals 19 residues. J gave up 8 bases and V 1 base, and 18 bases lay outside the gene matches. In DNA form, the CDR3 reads TGTGCCAGCAGCTTAGTTACTCGCCCCTCTATAGCGGGAGCTGATGAGCAGTTCTTC. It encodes CASSLVTRPSIAGADEQFF.

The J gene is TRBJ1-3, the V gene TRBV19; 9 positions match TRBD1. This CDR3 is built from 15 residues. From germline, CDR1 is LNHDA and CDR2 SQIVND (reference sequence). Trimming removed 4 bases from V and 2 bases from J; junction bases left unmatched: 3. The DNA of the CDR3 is TGTGCCAGTAGTAGGACAGGGGTGGCTGGAAACACCATATATTTT. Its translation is CASSRTGVAGNTIYF.

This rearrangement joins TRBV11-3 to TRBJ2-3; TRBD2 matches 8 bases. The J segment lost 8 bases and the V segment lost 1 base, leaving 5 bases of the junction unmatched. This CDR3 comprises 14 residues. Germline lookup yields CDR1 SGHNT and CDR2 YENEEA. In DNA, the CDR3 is TGTGCCAGCAGCTTAGGAAGGGGACTAGTTACGCAGTATTTT. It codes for CASSLGRGLVTQYF.

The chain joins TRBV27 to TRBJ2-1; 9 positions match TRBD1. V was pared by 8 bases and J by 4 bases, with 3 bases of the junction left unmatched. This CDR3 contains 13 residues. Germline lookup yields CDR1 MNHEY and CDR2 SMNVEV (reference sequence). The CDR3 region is CASGDRDYNEQFF. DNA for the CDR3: TGTGCCAGCGGGGACAGGGATTACAATGAGCAGTTCTTC.

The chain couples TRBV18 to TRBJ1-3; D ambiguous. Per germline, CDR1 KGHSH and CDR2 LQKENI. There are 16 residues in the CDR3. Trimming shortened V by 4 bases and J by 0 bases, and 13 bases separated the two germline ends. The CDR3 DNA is TGTGCCAGCTCACAAGCGACGGGTCTCTCTGGAAACACCATATATTTT. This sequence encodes CASSQATGLSGNTIYF.

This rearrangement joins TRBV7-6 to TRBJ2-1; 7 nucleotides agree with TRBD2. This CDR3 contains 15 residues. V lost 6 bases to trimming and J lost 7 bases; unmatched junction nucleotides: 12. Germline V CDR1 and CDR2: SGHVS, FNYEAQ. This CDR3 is CASSRGSSQVNEQFF. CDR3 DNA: TGTGCCAGCAGTCGCGGGAGTTCCCAGGTTAATGAGCAGTTCTTC.

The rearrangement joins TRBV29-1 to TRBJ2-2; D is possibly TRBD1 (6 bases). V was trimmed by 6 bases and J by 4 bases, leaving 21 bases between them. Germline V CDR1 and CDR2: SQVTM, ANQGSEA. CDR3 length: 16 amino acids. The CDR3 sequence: CSVVFQGSAGTGELFF. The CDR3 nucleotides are TGCAGCGTAGTTTTCCAGGGGAGTGCGGGCACCGGGGAGCTGTTTTTT.

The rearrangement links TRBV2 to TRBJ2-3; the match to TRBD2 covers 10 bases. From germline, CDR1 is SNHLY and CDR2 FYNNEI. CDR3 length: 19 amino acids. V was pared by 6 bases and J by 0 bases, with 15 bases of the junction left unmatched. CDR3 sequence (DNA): TGTGCCAGCAGCCTGACTAGCGGGCGAGGAGTGTCTAGCACAGATACGCAGTATTTT. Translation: CASSLTSGRGVSSTDTQYF. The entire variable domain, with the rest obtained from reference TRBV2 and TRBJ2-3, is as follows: EPEVTQTPSHQVTQMGQEVILRCVPISNHLYFYWYRQILGQKVEFLVSFYNNEISEKSEIFDDQFSVERPDGSNFTLKIRSTKLEDSAMYFCASSLTSGRGVSSTDTQYFGPGTRLTVL.

The CDR3 bases are TGCAGTGCTAGTCTCCTGCGGGAGCAGTACTTC. Translating gives CSASLLREQYF. The chain carries TRBV20-1 and TRBJ2-7; no clear D. The V gene lost 3 bases and the J gene lost 7 bases, with 10 bases spanning the gap. The CDR3 runs to 11 residues. The germline V gene encodes CDR1 DFQATT and CDR2 SNEGSKA (reference sequence).

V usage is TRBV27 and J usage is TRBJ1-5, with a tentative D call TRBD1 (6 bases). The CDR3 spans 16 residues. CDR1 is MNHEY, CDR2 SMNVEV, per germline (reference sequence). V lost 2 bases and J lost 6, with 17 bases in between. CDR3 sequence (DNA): TGTGCCAGCAGTTTAGGAGCAGGGGCGAAAGGTCAGCCCCAGCATTTT. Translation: CASSLGAGAKGQPQHF.

This CDR3 is CAISEFPGKGGYTF. CDR3 DNA: TGTGCCATCAGTGAGTTCCCTGGCAAGGGGGGCTACACCTTC. The rearrangement uses TRBV10-3 and TRBJ1-2, with D possibly matching TRBD1 (5 bases). The V end lost 1 base, the J end lost 8 bases, and 14 bases lay between the germline ends. The CDR3 totals 14 residues. The germline gives CDR1 ENHRY, CDR2 SYGVKD.

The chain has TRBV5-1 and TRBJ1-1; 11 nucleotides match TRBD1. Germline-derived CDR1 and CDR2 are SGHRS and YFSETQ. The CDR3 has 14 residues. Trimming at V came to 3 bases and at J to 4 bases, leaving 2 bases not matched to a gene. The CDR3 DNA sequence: TGCGCCAGCAGCTGGGGACAGGGGGTCACTGAAGCTTTCTTT. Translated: CASSWGQGVTEAFF.

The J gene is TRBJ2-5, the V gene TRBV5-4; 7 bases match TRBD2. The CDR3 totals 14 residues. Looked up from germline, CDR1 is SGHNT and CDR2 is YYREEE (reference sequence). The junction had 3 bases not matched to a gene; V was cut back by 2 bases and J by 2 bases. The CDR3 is CASSFRDYQETQYF. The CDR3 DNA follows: TGTGCCAGCAGCTTCCGGGACTATCAAGAGACCCAGTACTTC.

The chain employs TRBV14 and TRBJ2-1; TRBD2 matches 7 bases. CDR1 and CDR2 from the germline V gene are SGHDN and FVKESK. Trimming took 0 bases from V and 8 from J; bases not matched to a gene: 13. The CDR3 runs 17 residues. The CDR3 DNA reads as TGTGCCAGCAGCCAAGATGGGCTAGCGGCCGAATCCGATGAGCAGTTCTTC. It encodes CASSQDGLAAESDEQFF. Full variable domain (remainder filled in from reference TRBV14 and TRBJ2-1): EAGVTQFPSHSVIEKGQTVTLRCDPISGHDNLYWYRRVMGKEIKFLLHFVKESKQDESGMPNNRFLAERTGGTYSTLKVQPAELEDSGVYFCASSQDGLAAESDEQFFGPGTRLTVL.

This CDR3 is CASSRGASNQPQHF. CDR3 nucleotide sequence: TGTGCCAGTAGTCGGGGGGCAAGCAATCAGCCCCAGCATTTT. This chain joins TRBV19 and TRBJ1-5; weak D call: TRBD1 (6 bases). Germline lookup yields CDR1 LNHDA and CDR2 SQIVND (reference sequence). The CDR3 has 14 residues. The V end was cut by 5 bases, the J end by 1 base, with 9 bases between.

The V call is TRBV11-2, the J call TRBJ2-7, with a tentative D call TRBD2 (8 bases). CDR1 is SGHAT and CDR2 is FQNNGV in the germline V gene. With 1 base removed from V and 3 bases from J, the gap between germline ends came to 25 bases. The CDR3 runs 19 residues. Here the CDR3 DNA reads TGTGCCAGCAGCTTAGCGGACAGGCCTGGGAGCGGGAGCTTCTACGAGCAGTACTTC. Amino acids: CASSLADRPGSGSFYEQYF.

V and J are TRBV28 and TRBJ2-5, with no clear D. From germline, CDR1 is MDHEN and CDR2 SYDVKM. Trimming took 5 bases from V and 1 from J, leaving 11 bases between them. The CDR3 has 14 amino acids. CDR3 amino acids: CASSPPAAQETQYF. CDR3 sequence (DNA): TGTGCCAGCAGTCCTCCGGCGGCCCAAGAGACCCAGTACTTC.

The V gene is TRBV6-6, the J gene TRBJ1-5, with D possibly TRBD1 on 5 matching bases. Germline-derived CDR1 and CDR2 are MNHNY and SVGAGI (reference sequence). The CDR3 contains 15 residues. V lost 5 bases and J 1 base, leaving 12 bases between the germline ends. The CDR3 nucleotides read TGTGCCAGCAGTAAGCAGGGATTCAGCAATCAGCCCCAGCATTTT. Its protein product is CASSKQGFSNQPQHF.

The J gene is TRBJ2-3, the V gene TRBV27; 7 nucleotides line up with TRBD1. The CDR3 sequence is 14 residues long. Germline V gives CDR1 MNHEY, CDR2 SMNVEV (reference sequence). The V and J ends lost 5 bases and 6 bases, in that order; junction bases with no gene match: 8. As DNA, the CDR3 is TGTGCCAGCAGTAAGACAGGGTATTTCGATACGCAGTATTTT. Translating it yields CASSKTGYFDTQYF.